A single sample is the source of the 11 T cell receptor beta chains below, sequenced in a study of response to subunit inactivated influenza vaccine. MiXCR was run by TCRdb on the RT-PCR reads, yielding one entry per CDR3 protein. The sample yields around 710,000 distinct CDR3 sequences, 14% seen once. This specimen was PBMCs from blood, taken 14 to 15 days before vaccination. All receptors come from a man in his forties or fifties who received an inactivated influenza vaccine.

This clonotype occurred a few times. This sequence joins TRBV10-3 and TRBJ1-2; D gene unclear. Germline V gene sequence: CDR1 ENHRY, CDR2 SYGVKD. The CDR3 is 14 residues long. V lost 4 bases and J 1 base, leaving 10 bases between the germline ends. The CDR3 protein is CAISVQENNYGYTF. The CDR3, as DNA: TGTGCCATCAGTGTCCAGGAGAATAACTATGGCTACACCTTC.

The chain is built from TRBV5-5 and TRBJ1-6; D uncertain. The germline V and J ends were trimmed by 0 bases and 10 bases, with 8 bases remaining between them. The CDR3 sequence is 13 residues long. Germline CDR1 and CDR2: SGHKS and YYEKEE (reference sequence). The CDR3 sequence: CASSLEMGSPLHF. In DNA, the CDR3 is TGTGCCAGCAGCTTGGAAATGGGATCACCCCTCCACTTT. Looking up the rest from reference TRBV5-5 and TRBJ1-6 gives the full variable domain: DAGVTQSPTHLIKTRGQQVTLRCSPISGHKSVSWYQQVLGQGPQFIFQYYEKEERGRGNFPDRFSARQFPNYSSELNVNALLLGDSALYLCASSLEMGSPLHFGNGTRLTVT.

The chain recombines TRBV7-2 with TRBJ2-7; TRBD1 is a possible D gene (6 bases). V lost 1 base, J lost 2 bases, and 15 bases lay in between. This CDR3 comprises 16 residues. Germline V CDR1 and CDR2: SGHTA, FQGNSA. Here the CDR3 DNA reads TGTGCCAGCAGCTTAGTACCGGACAGTCCTGCCTACGAGCAGTACTTC. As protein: CASSLVPDSPAYEQYF.

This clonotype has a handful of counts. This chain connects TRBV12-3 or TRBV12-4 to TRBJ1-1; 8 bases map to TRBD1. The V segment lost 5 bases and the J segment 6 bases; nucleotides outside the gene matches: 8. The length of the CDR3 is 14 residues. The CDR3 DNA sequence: TGTGCCAGCAGTGTGGACAGGGTGTCGGCTGAAGCTTTCTTT. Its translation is CASSVDRVSAEAFF.

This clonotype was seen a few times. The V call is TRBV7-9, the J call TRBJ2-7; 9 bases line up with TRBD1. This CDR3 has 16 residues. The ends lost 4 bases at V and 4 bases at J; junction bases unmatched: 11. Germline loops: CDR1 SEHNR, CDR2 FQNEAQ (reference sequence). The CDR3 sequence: CASSSQGQGRSYEQYF. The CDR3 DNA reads TGTGCCAGCAGCTCCCAAGGACAGGGGAGATCATACGAGCAGTACTTC.

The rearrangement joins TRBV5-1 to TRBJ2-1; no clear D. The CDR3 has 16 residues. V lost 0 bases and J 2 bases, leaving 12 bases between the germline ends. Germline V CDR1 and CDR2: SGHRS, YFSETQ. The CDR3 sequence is CASSLVETSTYNEQFF. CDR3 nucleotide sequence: TGCGCCAGCAGCTTGGTCGAAACCTCCACCTACAATGAGCAGTTCTTC. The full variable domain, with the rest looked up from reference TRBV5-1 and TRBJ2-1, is KAGVTQTPRYLIKTRGQQVTLSCSPISGHRSVSWYQQTPGQGLQFLFEYFSETQRNKGNFPGRFSGRQFSNSRSEMNVSTLELGDSALYLCASSLVETSTYNEQFFGPGTRLTVL.

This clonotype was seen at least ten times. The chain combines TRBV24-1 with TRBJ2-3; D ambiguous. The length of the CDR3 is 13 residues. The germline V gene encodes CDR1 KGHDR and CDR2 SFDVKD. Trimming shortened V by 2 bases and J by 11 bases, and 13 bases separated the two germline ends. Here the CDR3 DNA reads TGTGCCACCAGTGATTCCCAGAGGCGACAGCAGTATTTT. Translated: CATSDSQRRQQYF.

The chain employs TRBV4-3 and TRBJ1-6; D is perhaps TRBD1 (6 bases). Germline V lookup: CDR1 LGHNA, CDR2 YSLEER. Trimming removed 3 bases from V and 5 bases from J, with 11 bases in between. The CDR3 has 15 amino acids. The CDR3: CASSHVQGDNSPLHF. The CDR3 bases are TGCGCCAGCAGCCATGTACAGGGAGATAATTCACCCCTCCACTTT.

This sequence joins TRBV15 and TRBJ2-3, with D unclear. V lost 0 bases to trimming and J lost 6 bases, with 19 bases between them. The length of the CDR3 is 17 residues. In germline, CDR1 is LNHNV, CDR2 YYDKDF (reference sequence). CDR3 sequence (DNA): TGTGCCACCAGCAGAGAGTCAAGGACGACTGTCTTCGATACGCAGTATTTT. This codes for CATSRESRTTVFDTQYF.

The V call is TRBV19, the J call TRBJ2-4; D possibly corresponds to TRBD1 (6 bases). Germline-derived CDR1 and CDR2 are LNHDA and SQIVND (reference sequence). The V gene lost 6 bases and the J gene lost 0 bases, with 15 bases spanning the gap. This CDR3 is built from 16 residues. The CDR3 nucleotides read TGTGCCAGTAGCCAGACCGGACAGTTAGCCAAAAACATTCAGTACTTC. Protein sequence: CASSQTGQLAKNIQYF.

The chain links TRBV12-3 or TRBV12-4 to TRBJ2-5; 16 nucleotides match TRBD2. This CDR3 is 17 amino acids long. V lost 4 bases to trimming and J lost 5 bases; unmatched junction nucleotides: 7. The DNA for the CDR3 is TGTGCCAGCAGTTCGGGACTAGCGGGGGGGCCGCGGGAGACCCAGTACTTC. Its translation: CASSSGLAGGPRETQYF.